This TCR beta chain appears in the sequencing data of a study of shared clonotypes between healthy human individuals. Study context: Those who served as donors were a couple of women and a few men between the ages of 18 and 49.

Investigators spread the genomic DNA of each subset evenly over several immunoSEQ plates. Authors' analysis steps: There were no quality scores in the junction-only immunoSEQ sequences, so filtering differed. Using immunoSEQ multiplex PCR, the repertoire was profiled, and TCRdb retains in-frame clones only, with some absent. For V, J and clone size, that table is used; D and trimming come from the DNA. The table has around 550,000 clones, 90% to 96% seen once; the top ten hold 0.05% to 0.07%. This CDR3 has 16 amino acids. The V gene's germline CDR1 is SGHRS and CDR2 YFSETQ. V lost 2 bases, J lost 7 bases, and 12 bases stayed unmatched.

The genes are TRBV5-1 and TRBJ2-1, with TRBD2 matching over 7 bases. The source is a woman between 25 and 40 years old in good health. Sequencing was carried out using naive CD4+ T cells sorted from blood. Subset specified: CD45RA+ positively selected. The CDR3 bases are TGCGCCAGCAGCTTACTACCTAGCGGTCGAGGGAATGAGCAGTTCTTC. Its translation is CASSLLPSGRGNEQFF.